This TCR beta chain was identified in a study of CD8+ T cells in alopecia areata. Study-level results: Resident alphabeta T-cell populations of normal skin are likewise subject to sequencing in scalp samples.

This clone has only a few counts. What it binds is unknown. The V and J ends lost 5 bases and 6 bases, in that order; junction bases with no gene match: 9. Per the germline V gene, CDR1 is MNHEY and CDR2 is SVGAGI. CDR3 length: 14 residues. Treatment here: oral pan-JAK inhibitor, 5-10 mg twice daily. It was from alopecia areata patients that lesional scalp punch biopsies and peripheral blood were collected. RNA was isolated and reverse transcribed to cDNA, the sequencing template. The method was immunoSEQ multiplex PCR; TCRdb's version includes in-frame clones alone and lacks a portion of them. Of fewer than 200,000 clones listed, about 60% are singletons.

This clonotype was obtained from a human donor with alopecia areata. The chain uses TRBV6-5 and TRBJ2-7, with TRBD1 matching 8 bases. Sequencing used CD8+ T cells sorted from blood, obtained at week 24, from a patient treated with tofacitinib. The DNA of the CDR3 is TGTGCCAGCAGTCCCTCGGACAGGGTTGGCGAGCAGTACTTC. The encoded protein is CASSPSDRVGEQYF.